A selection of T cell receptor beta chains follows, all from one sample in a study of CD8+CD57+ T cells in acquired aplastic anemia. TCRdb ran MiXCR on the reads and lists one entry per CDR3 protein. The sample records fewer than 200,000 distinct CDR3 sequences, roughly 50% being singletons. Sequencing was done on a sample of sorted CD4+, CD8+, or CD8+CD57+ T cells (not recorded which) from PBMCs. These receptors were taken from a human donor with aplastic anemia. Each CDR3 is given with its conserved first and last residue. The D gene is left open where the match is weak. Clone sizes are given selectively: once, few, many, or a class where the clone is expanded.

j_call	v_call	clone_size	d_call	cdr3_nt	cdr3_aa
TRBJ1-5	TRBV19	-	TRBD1	TGTGCCAGTAGCGGACAGGGTGGTCAGCCCCAGCATTTT	CASSGQGGQPQHF
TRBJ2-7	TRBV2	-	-	TGTGCCAGCAGGGCCATCGACTCCTACGAGCAGTACTTC	CASRAIDSYEQYF
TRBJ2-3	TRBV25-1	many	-	TGTGCCAGCAGTGGACTGTATGGGACAGATACGCAGTATTTT	CASSGLYGTDTQYF
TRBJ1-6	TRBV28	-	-	TGTGCCAGTAGACGGGACACCAATAATTCACCCCTCCACTTT	CASRRDTNNSPLHF
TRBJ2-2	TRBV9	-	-	TGTGCCAGCAGCGTAGTGGGCGGGGAGCTGTTTTTT	CASSVVGGELFF
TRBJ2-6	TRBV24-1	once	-	TGTGCCACCAGTGATGGGGGTGGGGGCTCTGGGGCCAACGTCCTGACTTTC	CATSDGGGGSGANVLTF
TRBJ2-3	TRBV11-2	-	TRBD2	TGTGCCAGCAGCTTGACTAGCGGGAGCACAGATACGCAGTATTTT	CASSLTSGSTDTQYF
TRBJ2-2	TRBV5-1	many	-	TGCGCCAGCAGCCACGACAGGTTGGCGAACACCGGGGAGCTGTTTTTT	CASSHDRLANTGELFF
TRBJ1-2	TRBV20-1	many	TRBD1	TGCAGTGCCGCCGGGACAGGATCGAACTATGGCTACACCTTC	CSAAGTGSNYGYTF
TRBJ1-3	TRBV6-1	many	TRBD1	TGTGCCAGCAGTCTTATGGGACAGGACCTATTATATTTT	CASSLMGQDLLYF
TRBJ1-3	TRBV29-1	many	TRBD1	TGCAGCGTTGCCCCAGGGACAGGGCAAGGAAACACCATATATTTT	CSVAPGTGQGNTIYF
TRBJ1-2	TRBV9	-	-	TGTGCCAGCAGCGCCCCGGTGGGCGGCTACACCTTC	CASSAPVGGYTF
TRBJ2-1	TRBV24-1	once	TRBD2	TGTGCCACCAGTGGTTCTGAAGCGGGGCGCTCCTACAATGAGCAGTTCTTC	CATSGSEAGRSYNEQFF
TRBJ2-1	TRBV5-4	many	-	TGTGCCAGCAGCTTGGACCCCCCTCGCACCTACAATGAGCAGTTCTTC	CASSLDPPRTYNEQFF
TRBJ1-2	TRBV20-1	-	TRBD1	TGCAGTGCTAGGGCGGGACAGGGCAGAGACGGCTACACCTTC	CSARAGQGRDGYTF
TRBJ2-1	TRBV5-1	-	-	TGCGCCAGCAGCTTGACCGCAGGGGCCAGCTACAATGAGCAGTTCTTC	CASSLTAGASYNEQFF
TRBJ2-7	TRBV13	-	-	TGTGCCAGCAGCGGACAGGGGGCTGTGCTAGCGGGAGGGCCAAGGTCCTACGAGCAGTACTTC	CASSGQGAVLAGGPRSYEQYF
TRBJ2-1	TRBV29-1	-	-	TGCAGCGTTGCCAGGCGGGGTAACAATGAGCAGTTCTTC	CSVARRGNNEQFF
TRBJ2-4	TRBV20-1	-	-	TGCAGTGTTACAGCCCTAGCCAAAAACATTCAGTACTTC	CSVTALAKNIQYF
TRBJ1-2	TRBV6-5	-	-	TGTGCCAGCAGTTACTCCCCCGGGATCGGCTATGGCCACACCTTC	CASSYSPGIGYGHTF
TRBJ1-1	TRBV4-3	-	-	TGCGCCAGCAGCCAAGATCAGCGGGCGGGCACTGAAGCTTTCTTT	CASSQDQRAGTEAFF
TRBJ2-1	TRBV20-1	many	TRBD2	TGCAGTGCTAGAGGGGGCGGTAGCGGGTCGAGCTCCTACAATGAGCAGTTCTTC	CSARGGGSGSSSYNEQFF
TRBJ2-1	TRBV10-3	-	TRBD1	TGTGCCATCAGACCGGGACAGGGGACAGATACGCAGTTCTTC	CAIRPGQGTDTQFF
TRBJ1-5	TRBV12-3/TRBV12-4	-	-	TGTGCCAGCAGTTGGATGACAGCCGTACTTGTCAATCAGCCCCAGCATTTT	CASSWMTAVLVNQPQHF
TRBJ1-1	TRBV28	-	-	TGTGCCAGCAGTCTAACGGGGAGTGGCACTGAAGCTTTCTTT	CASSLTGSGTEAFF
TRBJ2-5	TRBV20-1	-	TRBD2	TGCAGTGCATCGACTAGCGGGGGGAGAGAGACCCAGTACTTC	CSASTSGGRETQYF
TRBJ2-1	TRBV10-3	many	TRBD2	TGTGCCATCAGTGGCTCTAGCGGGGGCGCCTACAATGAGCAGTTCTTC	CAISGSSGGAYNEQFF
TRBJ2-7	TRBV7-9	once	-	TGTGCCAGCAGCCCCTTCTTAGCGTCCTCCTACGAGCAGTACTTC	CASSPFLASSYEQYF
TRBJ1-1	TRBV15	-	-	TGTGCCACCAGCAGAGATATAGGGAACACTGAAGCTTTCTTT	CATSRDIGNTEAFF